The 15 T cell receptor beta chains below were found in one sample sequenced in a study of blood T cells in healthy people across ages. PCR was performed a second time for roughly 6 to 12 cycles using a sample-barcoded 5' primer and a J-beta primer mix. Using its own MiXCR run on the 5' RACE reads, TCRdb lists one record per CDR3 protein. The table includes roughly 1,000,000 distinct CDR3 sequences, approximately 26% detected once. The sample was also reused in another study, on T cells of mothers and their children.

The material sequenced was blood. The receptor source for this set is a girl aged 2-10 years in good health.

J is TRBJ2-5 and V is TRBV28, with 11 bases identical to TRBD1. The junction had 7 bases not matched to a gene; V was cut back by 5 bases and J by 2 bases. The CDR3 runs 16 residues. CDR1 is MDHEN and CDR2 is SYDVKM in the germline V gene. The CDR3 region is CASSPGQGEHQETQYF. CDR3 nucleotides: TGTGCCAGCAGTCCGGGACAGGGGGAGCATCAAGAGACCCAGTACTTC.

CDR3: CASSQDLEVSGYNSPLHF. The CDR3 region has the DNA TGCGCCAGCAGCCAAGATTTGGAGGTCAGCGGATATAATTCACCCCTCCACTTT. This chain uses TRBV4-3 with TRBJ1-6; D call uncertain. The V end lost 0 bases, the J end lost 4 bases, and 16 bases lay between the germline ends. CDR3 length: 18 amino acids. Germline V gene lookup returns CDR1 LGHNA and CDR2 YSLEER.

The chain employs TRBV29-1 and TRBJ2-1, with D unclear. V lost 5 bases to trimming and J lost 6 bases, with 14 bases between them. CDR1 and CDR2 (germline): SQVTM, ANQGSEA. The CDR3 length is 13 residues. The CDR3: CSVLPGIRNEQFF. The CDR3 DNA reads as TGCAGCGTTCTCCCAGGTATCCGCAATGAGCAGTTCTTC.

CDR3 DNA sequence: TGTGCCAGCAGCCAAGGTCACCCCATGGGGGCCGTCTCTGGGGCCAACGTCCTGACTTTC. It encodes CASSQGHPMGAVSGANVLTF. The chain is built from TRBV3-1 and TRBJ2-6; D might be TRBD1 (6 bases). The CDR3 is 20 amino acids. The germline V gene has CDR1 LGHDT and CDR2 YNNKEL (reference sequence). V lost 1 base to trimming and J lost 0 bases, with 19 bases between them. Together with reference TRBV3-1 and TRBJ2-6, the CDR3 gives the full variable domain: DTAVSQTPKYLVTQMGNDKSIKCEQNLGHDTMYWYKQDSKKFLKIMFSYNNKELIINETVPNRFSPKSPDKAHLNLHINSLELGDSAVYFCASSQGHPMGAVSGANVLTFGAGSRLTVL.

This clonotype was counted a few times. V gene TRBV3-1 combines with J gene TRBJ2-7; the D gene is possibly TRBD2 (6 bases). CDR3 length: 17 amino acids. Germline V CDR1 and CDR2: LGHDT, YNNKEL (reference sequence). Trimming stripped 1 base from V and 0 bases from J, with 16 bases between. CDR3 nucleotide sequence: TGTGCCAGCAGCCAAGGGGGGACCGGGACTTACTCCTACGAGCAGTACTTC. Its translation is CASSQGGTGTYSYEQYF.

The table lists this clonotype with a few counts. J is TRBJ1-3 and V is TRBV12-3 or TRBV12-4, with D perhaps TRBD1 (6 bases). The CDR3 loop spans 14 amino acids. V was trimmed by 0 bases and J by 4 bases, leaving 7 bases between them. The CDR3 loop reads CASSLAGGGNTIYF. DNA for the CDR3: TGTGCCAGCAGTTTAGCGGGGGGCGGAAACACCATATATTTT.

V gene TRBV7-9 combines with J gene TRBJ1-1, with D possibly TRBD1 on 5 matching bases. CDR3 length: 19 amino acids. The germline V and J ends were trimmed by 5 bases and 0 bases, with 25 bases remaining between them. The germline gives CDR1 SEHNR, CDR2 FQNEAQ (reference sequence). The CDR3 region has the DNA TGTGCCAGCAGCCCTCCGGGGTTCCGGGAGGGGATCATGAACACTGAAGCTTTCTTT. Protein product: CASSPPGFREGIMNTEAFF.

This clonotype was counted only a few times. The CDR3 is CSVEAPGQETQYF. Written as DNA, the CDR3 is TGCAGCGTTGAAGCTCCCGGCCAAGAGACCCAGTACTTC. The chain employs TRBV29-1 and TRBJ2-5, with D unclear. CDR1 is SQVTM and CDR2 is ANQGSEA in the germline V gene. The CDR3 has 13 residues. V was clipped by 1 base and J by 1 base, with 7 bases between them. Filled out from reference TRBV29-1 and TRBJ2-5, the complete variable domain reads SAVISQKPSRDICQRGTSLTIQCQVDSQVTMMFWYRQQPGQSLTLIATANQGSEATYESGFVIDKFPISRPNLTFSTLTVSNMSPEDSSIYLCSVEAPGQETQYFGPGTRLLVL.

The chain joins TRBV20-1 to TRBJ2-5; the match to TRBD2 covers 10 bases. Germline V gene sequence: CDR1 DFQATT, CDR2 SNEGSKA (reference sequence). V was clipped by 7 bases and J by 5 bases; unmatched bases: 13. The CDR3 sequence is 15 residues long. The CDR3 is CSGSISGRAWETQYF. In DNA form, the CDR3 reads TGCAGTGGAAGTATCAGCGGGAGGGCCTGGGAGACCCAGTACTTC.

V usage is TRBV29-1 and J usage is TRBJ2-5; D uncertain. Trimming cost V 2 bases and J 4 bases, with 5 bases left between them. This CDR3 is built from 11 residues. Germline V gene lookup returns CDR1 SQVTM and CDR2 ANQGSEA. The CDR3 coding sequence is TGCAGCGTTGAACCCCCAGAGACCCAGTACTTC. Translated: CSVEPPETQYF.

This rearrangement joins TRBV6-1 to TRBJ2-5, with 8 bases that match TRBD2. J gave up 0 bases and V 7 bases, and 7 bases lay outside the gene matches. Germline CDR1 is MNHNS and CDR2 is SASEGT. CDR3 length equals 15 residues. In nucleotides, the CDR3 is TGTGCCAGCACGGCGACTAGCGATCACCAAGAGACCCAGTACTTC. Amino acids: CASTATSDHQETQYF.

This clonotype was counted a few times. The rearrangement links TRBV6-4 to TRBJ2-3, with 7 nucleotides matching TRBD2. V lost 6 bases to trimming and J lost 2 bases; unmatched junction nucleotides: 8. Germline V gene data show CDR1 as MRHNA and CDR2 as SNTAGT. The CDR3 sequence is 15 residues long. DNA for the CDR3: TGTGCCAGCAGACCGACTAGCCAATTCACAGATACGCAGTATTTT. This codes for CASRPTSQFTDTQYF.

This clonotype was recorded a few times. V is TRBV2 and J is TRBJ2-7; D is unresolved. Germline V gene data show CDR1 as SNHLY and CDR2 as FYNNEI. Trimming cost V 6 bases and J 2 bases, with 11 bases left between them. This CDR3 has 13 residues. The CDR3 here is CASRGMVPYEQYF. The CDR3 nucleotides are TGTGCCAGCAGGGGGATGGTTCCCTACGAGCAGTACTTC. Together with reference TRBV2 and TRBJ2-7, the CDR3 gives the full variable domain: EPEVTQTPSHQVTQMGQEVILRCVPISNHLYFYWYRQILGQKVEFLVSFYNNEISEKSEIFDDQFSVERPDGSNFTLKIRSTKLEDSAMYFCASRGMVPYEQYFGPGTRLTVT.

This clonotype was counted a few times. This rearrangement joins TRBV7-2 to TRBJ1-4, with D perhaps matching TRBD1 (6 bases). The germline V gene encodes CDR1 SGHTA and CDR2 FQGNSA. CDR3 length equals 18 residues. V was trimmed by 5 bases and J by 7 bases, leaving 26 bases between them. The CDR3 sequence: CASSLIEPLGGGGEKLFF. In nucleotides, the CDR3 is TGTGCCAGCAGCCTAATTGAGCCGTTGGGAGGGGGAGGTGAAAAACTGTTTTTT.

Only a few counts were recorded for this clonotype. The chain joins TRBV5-1 to TRBJ2-2, with D perhaps being TRBD1 or TRBD2 (5 bases each). The CDR3 spans 15 residues. The V gene lost 4 bases and the J gene lost 2 bases, with 12 bases spanning the gap. The V gene's germline CDR1 is SGHRS and CDR2 YFSETQ. The CDR3 spells CASSGTGSNTGELFF. The CDR3 DNA reads TGCGCCAGCAGCGGGACGGGGAGTAACACCGGGGAGCTGTTTTTT.